The clone carrying this T cell receptor beta chain was seen a few times. What it binds is unknown. Germline lookup yields CDR1 SGDLS and CDR2 YYNGEE. Trimming removed 1 base from V and 1 base from J; junction bases left unmatched: 15. The CDR3 consists of 21 residues. TCR cDNA, made by 5'RACE template switching, carried an added universal primer site and UMIs. TCRdb called the 5' RACE reads again in MiXCR, with one record for every CDR3 protein. The table has about 220,000 distinct CDR3 sequences, 6.5% to 7.5% seen once. The source of the sample is a study of T cells after yellow fever vaccination. Study observations and caveats: Just a small share of clonotypes turned up in the CD4 compartment as well as the CD8 compartment. Reappearance after the booster was seen for most primary-vaccination clones, at roughly 96% CD4 and around 88% CD8. Weaker overall, the secondary response nonetheless peaked faster (day 5 versus 15).

The material sequenced was CD4+ T cells sorted from PBMCs, taken on the day of the yellow fever booster vaccination. This clonotype originated in a man aged 25 to 40 who received the YFV17D yellow fever vaccine. The chain employs TRBV9 and TRBJ2-3; the match to TRBD2 covers 13 bases. As DNA, the CDR3 is TGTGCCAGCAGCGTATCCCCAGGGACTAGCGGGACACCCCTGGGCACAGATACGCAGTATTTT. This codes for CASSVSPGTSGTPLGTDTQYF.